Each of the 17 T cell receptor beta chains below was sequenced from the same sample in a study of fetal regulatory T cell absence and autoimmunity. The table came from immunoSEQ multiplex PCR; TCRdb's copy has only in-frame clones and leaves some out. The table shows more than 85,000 clones, with approximately 79% occurring only once. The specimen sequenced was pancreas tissue. The receptors shown here come from a male donor with IPEX syndrome.

This clone was counted once. V is TRBV30 and J is TRBJ1-3; TRBD1 agrees at 8 bases. Germline V gene sequence: CDR1 GTSNPN, CDR2 SVGIG (reference sequence). After removal of 3 bases from V and 2 bases from J, the junction contained 0 bases not matched to a gene. The CDR3 is made up of 13 amino acids. CDR3 in amino acids: CAWRTGAGNTIYF. The CDR3, as DNA: TGTGCCTGGAGGACAGGGGCTGGAAACACCATATATTTT.

V gene TRBV20-1 combines with J gene TRBJ2-3; the D is unclear. With 3 bases removed from V and 6 bases from J, the gap between germline ends came to 4 bases. The CDR3 runs to 10 residues. Germline values: CDR1 DFQATT, CDR2 SNEGSKA (reference sequence). The CDR3 nucleotides are TGCAGTGCTAGTAGGGATACGCAGTATTTT. This codes for CSASRDTQYF.

This clone appeared a few times. J is TRBJ2-3 and V is TRBV9, with D unresolved. The V end was cut by 0 bases, the J end by 3 bases, with 5 bases between. The CDR3 totals 13 residues. Germline CDR1 is SGDLS and CDR2 is YYNGEE. This CDR3 is CASSVERTDTQYF. The CDR3 DNA is TGTGCCAGCAGCGTAGAAAGGACAGATACGCAGTATTTT.

This clone has just one count. This sequence joins TRBV14 and TRBJ1-1; 8 bases agree with TRBD1. CDR1 is SGHDN, CDR2 FVKESK, per germline. V lost 4 bases to trimming and J lost 4 bases; unmatched junction nucleotides: 14. The CDR3 runs to 17 residues. The CDR3 coding sequence is TGTGCCAGCAGCCGCCGACTTACCCGGACAGGGCGCACTGAAGCTTTCTTT. Protein: CASSRRLTRTGRTEAFF.

The chain is built from TRBV11-3 and TRBJ1-1; D may be TRBD1 (5 bases). Germline assignment: CDR1 SGHNT and CDR2 YENEEA. The CDR3 covers 15 residues. Trimming pared 0 bases from V and 5 bases from J, leaving 13 bases between. DNA of the CDR3: TGTGCCAGCAGCTTAGAGAGGTGGAGGGGAACTGAAGCTTTCTTT. Amino acid sequence: CASSLERWRGTEAFF.

The chain carries TRBV9 and TRBJ2-7; D is unresolved. This CDR3 is 16 amino acids long. Trimming shortened V by 4 bases and J by 2 bases, and 19 bases separated the two germline ends. Germline V gene lookup returns CDR1 SGDLS and CDR2 YYNGEE. The CDR3 is CASSPRGLGSPYEQYF. The CDR3 coding sequence is TGTGCCAGCAGCCCCAGAGGCCTAGGTTCCCCCTACGAGCAGTACTTC.

This clone turned up a few times. The rearrangement links TRBV6-5 to TRBJ2-7; D unclear. The CDR3 has 14 amino acids. CDR1 MNHEY and CDR2 SVGAGI come from the germline V gene. Trimming took 0 bases from V and 2 from J, leaving 8 bases between them. The CDR3 protein is CASSYSGRAYEQYF. Written as DNA, the CDR3 is TGTGCCAGCAGTTACTCGGGTAGAGCCTACGAGCAGTACTTC.

CDR3 nucleotides: TGTGCCAGCAGTTCAGGGAATGGCTACACCTTC. This codes for CASSSGNGYTF. The chain carries TRBV7-9 and TRBJ1-2, with D possibly matching TRBD1 (5 bases). V lost 6 bases to trimming and J lost 6 bases, with 8 bases between them. CDR1 is SEHNR, CDR2 FQNEAQ, per germline (reference sequence). The CDR3 loop spans 11 amino acids.

The CDR3 spells CAIRLTGDNSPLHF. Here the CDR3 DNA reads TGTGCCATCAGATTGACAGGGGATAATTCACCCCTCCACTTT. This chain uses TRBV10-3 with TRBJ1-6; 8 bases match TRBD1. With 6 bases clipped from V and 5 bases from J, the junction kept 3 bases outside the gene matches. The CDR3 loop spans 14 amino acids. CDR1 and CDR2 (germline): ENHRY, SYGVKD.

This chain uses TRBV11-2 with TRBJ1-5; no firm D call. The CDR3 totals 13 residues. Germline V lookup: CDR1 SGHAT, CDR2 FQNNGV. The V end was cut by 0 bases, the J end by 7 bases, with 7 bases between. CDR3 residues: CASSLDIRQPQHF. DNA of the CDR3: TGTGCCAGCAGCTTAGATATAAGACAGCCCCAGCATTTT.

The rearrangement joins TRBV12-5 to TRBJ2-5; 11 nucleotides align to TRBD2. Looked up from germline, CDR1 is LGHNT and CDR2 is FRNRAP. Germline trimming cut 2 bases from V and 4 bases from J; bases unmatched to any gene: 0. CDR3 length: 14 residues. The CDR3 sequence: CASGLTSGRETQYF. CDR3 nucleotide sequence: TGTGCTAGTGGTTTGACTAGCGGGAGAGAGACCCAGTACTTC.

The rearrangement joins TRBV19 to TRBJ1-1, with a possible D match to TRBD1 (5 bases). V lost 5 bases, J lost 4 bases, and 14 bases lay in between. The CDR3 has 14 residues. Germline V gene sequence: CDR1 LNHDA, CDR2 SQIVND (reference sequence). The CDR3: CASSPLSGATEAFF. CDR3 bases: TGTGCCAGTAGTCCGCTGAGCGGGGCCACTGAAGCTTTCTTT.

The CDR3 DNA sequence: TGTGCCAGCAGCGTAGGGACAGGGGGCTACTATGGCTACACCTTC. It translates to CASSVGTGGYYGYTF. The chain links TRBV9 to TRBJ1-2; 11 bases agree with TRBD1. The CDR3 length is 15 residues. V lost 0 bases to trimming and J lost 3 bases; unmatched junction nucleotides: 1. Germline CDR1 and CDR2: SGDLS and YYNGEE.

The V call is TRBV5-8, the J call TRBJ1-1; D is perhaps TRBD1 (5 bases). The CDR3 is made up of 14 amino acids. The ends were cut back, 4 bases at V and 11 bases at J, with 21 bases in the middle. Germline V gene lookup returns CDR1 SGHTS and CDR2 YDEGEE. CDR3 bases: TGTGCCAGCAGCCCCCAGGGTTCCTCAAGGAGGGCTTTCTTT. Encoded protein: CASSPQGSSRRAFF.

This rearrangement joins TRBV7-9 to TRBJ2-5; 7 nucleotides agree with TRBD2. Germline CDR1 is SEHNR and CDR2 is FQNEAQ (reference sequence). The CDR3 totals 17 residues. V trimming: 5 bases; J trimming: 4 bases; junction bases outside the gene matches: 16. CDR3 bases: TGTGCCAGCAGCGTTCCCCTCGGGGCGGGAGATAGAGAGACCCAGTACTTC. Protein: CASSVPLGAGDRETQYF.

J is TRBJ1-5 and V is TRBV7-9; TRBD1 is a possible D gene (5 bases). This CDR3 has 13 residues. CDR1 SEHNR and CDR2 FQNEAQ come from the germline V gene (reference sequence). Trimming left V 4 bases short and J 2 bases short, with 6 bases between. CDR3 region: CASSWGGNQPQHF. The CDR3 DNA reads TGTGCCAGCAGCTGGGGGGGCAATCAGCCCCAGCATTTT.

This clone has just a few counts. The V gene is TRBV19, the J gene TRBJ1-1, with D perhaps TRBD1 (6 bases). This CDR3 is built from 14 residues. Germline V gene lookup returns CDR1 LNHDA and CDR2 SQIVND (reference sequence). Trimming removed 3 bases at V and 8 bases at J, with 16 bases between. The CDR3 here is CASSMGRDTSEAFF. The CDR3 DNA reads TGTGCCAGTAGTATGGGACGGGACACGTCAGAAGCTTTCTTT.